The 14 T cell receptor beta chains below come from one sample, sequenced in a study of vaccination and CD4 T cells after COVID-19. TCRdb ran MiXCR on the PCR reads and lists one entry per CDR3 protein. The table records some 20,000 distinct CDR3 sequences, roughly 61% of them present only once. The sequences come from CD4+ T cells from blood, collected before SARS-CoV-2 vaccination. The receptors stem from a human donor who had recovered from COVID-19.

The V call is TRBV6-1, the J call TRBJ1-1, with D tentatively TRBD1 (5 bases). The germline V gene encodes CDR1 MNHNS and CDR2 SASEGT. The CDR3 is made up of 12 amino acids. The germline V and J ends were trimmed by 4 bases and 11 bases, with 14 bases remaining between them. The CDR3 reads CASSGQGRDAFF. In DNA form, the CDR3 reads TGTGCCAGCAGTGGTCAGGGCAGGGACGCTTTCTTT.

This clonotype was seen a handful of times. The chain employs TRBV20-1 and TRBJ1-2, with D perhaps matching TRBD1 (6 bases). Germline V gene lookup returns CDR1 DFQATT and CDR2 SNEGSKA (reference sequence). The CDR3 contains 14 residues. Between the trimmed V and J ends, which lost 3 bases and 2 bases, there was a span of 13 bases. DNA for the CDR3: TGCAGTGCTAGCGAGGGGGGAGGAAACTATGGCTACACCTTC. It codes for CSASEGGGNYGYTF.

The gene calls are TRBV6-5 and TRBJ2-4; 7 bases map to TRBD1. The germline V gene encodes CDR1 MNHEY and CDR2 SVGAGI. The CDR3 has 16 amino acids. V shed 2 bases, J shed 0 bases, and the junction held 4 bases outside the gene matches. The CDR3 loop is CASSYGTALAKNIQYF. The CDR3, as DNA: TGTGCCAGCAGTTACGGGACAGCCCTAGCCAAAAACATTCAGTACTTC.

CDR3 loop: CSARAVRGRGSDTQYF. In nucleotides, the CDR3 is TGCAGTGCTAGGGCCGTGCGCGGGAGGGGGTCAGATACGCAGTATTTT. The chain carries TRBV20-1 and TRBJ2-3, with 9 bases matching TRBD2. The germline CDR1 and CDR2 sequences are DFQATT and SNEGSKA (reference sequence). This CDR3 is built from 16 residues. Trimming took 3 bases from V and 4 from J; bases not matched to a gene: 11.

This chain connects TRBV27 to TRBJ2-3; unclear D gene. Germline V CDR1 and CDR2: MNHEY, SMNVEV (reference sequence). V shed 6 bases and J shed 4 bases, with 14 bases lying between them. This CDR3 is built from 14 residues. The CDR3 here is CASRLTTTADTQYF. In DNA, the CDR3 is TGTGCCAGCAGGCTAACTACTACCGCAGATACGCAGTATTTT.

This clonotype came up a few times. The chain recombines TRBV7-2 with TRBJ2-5, with no clear D. The length of the CDR3 is 11 residues. V shed 2 bases and J shed 5 bases, with 3 bases lying between them. The germline CDR1 and CDR2 sequences are SGHTA and FQGNSA. Here the CDR3 reads CASSLSETQYF. The CDR3 nucleotides are TGTGCCAGCAGCTTAAGTGAGACCCAGTACTTC. Looking up the rest from reference TRBV7-2 and TRBJ2-5 gives the full variable domain: GAGVSQSPSNKVTEKGKDVELRCDPISGHTALYWYRQSLGQGLEFLIYFQGNSAPDKSGLPSDRFSAERTGGSVSTLTIQRTQQEDSAVYLCASSLSETQYFGPGTRLLVL.

This clonotype turned up a few times. The genes are TRBV7-9 and TRBJ1-3; D not resolved. CDR1 is SEHNR and CDR2 is FQNEAQ in the germline V gene (reference sequence). The CDR3 covers 13 residues. V was pared by 5 bases and J by 6 bases, with 11 bases between. This chain's CDR3 is CASSNGPANTIYF. The CDR3 DNA follows: TGTGCCAGCAGCAATGGGCCGGCAAACACCATATATTTT.

This clonotype ranks as medium-sized. The chain links TRBV20-1 to TRBJ1-2, with TRBD1 matching over 8 bases. CDR1 and CDR2 from the germline V gene are DFQATT and SNEGSKA (reference sequence). The CDR3 runs to 12 residues. V gave up 7 bases and J gave up 0 bases; unmatched junction bases: 1. The CDR3 region is CSGDRTNYGYTF. The CDR3 coding sequence is TGCAGTGGGGACAGGACTAACTATGGCTACACCTTC.

In nucleotides, the CDR3 is TGTGCCAGCAGTTTAAAGGGCTCCTATAATTCACCCCTCCACTTT. Protein product: CASSLKGSYNSPLHF. The chain links TRBV27 to TRBJ1-6; no firm D call. Germline V gene data show CDR1 as MNHEY and CDR2 as SMNVEV (reference sequence). Trimming stripped 2 bases from V and 0 bases from J, with 5 bases between. The CDR3 contains 15 residues.

The J gene is TRBJ2-6, the V gene TRBV19, with D hard to call. This CDR3 region has 16 residues. Germline V gene data show CDR1 as LNHDA and CDR2 as SQIVND (reference sequence). V shed 3 bases and J shed 4 bases, with 13 bases lying between them. The DNA of the CDR3 is TGTGCCAGTAGTATCGTCTCGGGTTCCGGGGCCAACGTCCTGACTTTC. Translating it yields CASSIVSGSGANVLTF.

V gene TRBV10-1 combines with J gene TRBJ2-7; a possible D gene is TRBD1 (6 bases). Germline values: CDR1 WNHNN, CDR2 SYGVQD (reference sequence). V was trimmed by 10 bases and J by 5 bases, leaving 18 bases between them. The CDR3 extends over 13 amino acids. For the CDR3, the DNA is TGCGCCACCCAACAGGGCCCTCGGGACGAGCAGTACTTC. Translated, it gives CATQQGPRDEQYF.

There are a few counts of this clonotype. The V call is TRBV10-3, the J call TRBJ2-3; D not certain. Trimming left V 4 bases short and J 6 bases short, with 5 bases between. Germline CDR1 reads ENHRY; CDR2 reads SYGVKD. The CDR3 length is 11 residues. The CDR3 DNA reads TGTGCCATCAGTGGTGGGGATACGCAGTATTTT. Translated, it gives CAISGGDTQYF.

The rearrangement uses TRBV20-1 and TRBJ2-7; 7 nucleotides match TRBD1. The CDR3 consists of 12 residues. Germline V lookup: CDR1 DFQATT, CDR2 SNEGSKA (reference sequence). J gave up 5 bases and V 5 bases, and 6 bases lay outside the gene matches. The CDR3 is CSAAGGSDEQYF. CDR3 DNA: TGCAGTGCTGCAGGGGGATCAGACGAGCAGTACTTC.

This rearrangement joins TRBV27 to TRBJ2-3; 11 positions match TRBD2. CDR1 is MNHEY, CDR2 SMNVEV, per germline (reference sequence). J lost 2 bases, V lost 10 bases, and 5 bases had no gene match. The CDR3 totals 14 residues. The CDR3 loop reads CAISSGRPTDTQYF. The DNA of the CDR3 is TGTGCCATATCTAGCGGGAGGCCCACAGATACGCAGTATTTT.